This section outlines one TCR beta chain sequence together with its context. The antigen is undetermined. Germline loops: CDR1 KGHDR, CDR2 SFDVKD. The CDR3 contains 11 residues. Deletions cut 6 bases from V and 14 bases from J, with 13 bases between. TCRdb's table, derived via immunoSEQ multiplex PCR, lists solely in-frame clones and lacks some. The sample lists 120,000 to 150,000 clones, approximately 88% occurring once. The data are from a study of T cell responses to AZD1222 COVID-19 vaccine. Findings and limits, study-wide: Only 6 or 7 people who got AZD1222 tested seropositive at baseline. Repertoire samples came only from after the peak T cell response. Among the donors, most were white British and more were female, and clonal diversity was possibly underestimated.

Sequenced here: peripheral blood, sampled on day 0 of AZD1222 vaccination. The chain joins TRBV24-1 to TRBJ2-1, with D tentatively TRBD1 (6 bases). The TCR was taken from an adult in good health. This CDR3 reads CATSSGVREFF. CDR3 sequence (DNA): TGTGCCACCAGTTCAGGGGTGAGGGAGTTCTTC.